This TCR beta chain was observed in a study of blood T cell repertoires in COVID-19. Looking at the study overall: Italy, Spain and the United States were the sources of the convalescent and acute COVID-19 samples.

Study processing details: The assay estimated nucleated cells by amplifying reference gene primers. Sequencing was performed with immunoSEQ multiplex PCR; in TCRdb, only in-frame clones are kept and a portion is missing. D and trimming were read from the DNA, whereas the V and J calls and clone size are those reported in that table. The sample has about 53,000 clones, 80% to 90% seen once. The V segment lost 4 bases and the J segment 2 bases; nucleotides outside the gene matches: 1. The CDR3 is 15 residues long. CDR1 is LNHDA and CDR2 is SQIVND in the germline V gene (reference sequence). The chain combines TRBV19 with TRBJ2-7; 14 bases are a match to TRBD2. Sequencing used peripheral blood. This TCR was recovered from a man aged 45-65 years with acute or convalescent COVID-19. Written as DNA, the CDR3 is TGTGCCAGTAGTAAGGGACTAGCGGGAGCCTACGAGCAGTACTTC. Translating it yields CASSKGLAGAYEQYF.